Shown below are 4 T cell receptor beta chains from a single sample sequenced in a study of early T cells in non-severe SARS-CoV-2 infection. TCRdb re-derived calls from the 5' RACE reads in MiXCR, one entry per CDR3 protein. This table holds 85,000 to 95,000 distinct CDR3 sequences, over 12% found once. Source material: whole blood. These receptors were taken from an adult who was a healthcare worker with PCR-confirmed SARS-CoV-2 infection or an uninfected control (not recorded which).

This clonotype was found a few times. The chain carries TRBV20-1 and TRBJ2-7; 10 nucleotides align to TRBD1. The junction had 3 bases not matched to a gene; V was cut back by 4 bases and J by 6 bases. Germline V gene lookup returns CDR1 DFQATT and CDR2 SNEGSKA (reference sequence). There are 12 residues in the CDR3. The CDR3 DNA follows: TGCAGTGCTACAGACAGGGGGCGCGAGCAGTACGTC. Residues: CSATDRGREQYV.

This clonotype was observed a handful of times. The chain is built from TRBV20-1 and TRBJ2-2; TRBD2 agrees at 7 bases. CDR1 is DFQATT, CDR2 SNEGSKA, per germline (reference sequence). There are 17 residues in the CDR3. Trimming cost V 3 bases and J 5 bases; bases outside gene matches: 15. CDR3 DNA sequence: TGCAGTGCTAGTGATAAGCGGGGCTCATCAGGGACCGGGGAGCTGTTTTTT. Its protein product is CSASDKRGSSGTGELFF.

This clonotype has a handful of counts. This chain links TRBV10-2 with TRBJ1-5; D gene uncertain. With 2 bases removed from V and 7 bases from J, the gap between germline ends came to 6 bases. CDR3 size: 12 residues. Germline V CDR1 and CDR2: WSHSY, SAAADI. CDR3 sequence (DNA): TGCGCCAGCAGTGAGCTGCGACAGCCCCAGCATTTT. Translation gives CASSELRQPQHF.

The chain uses TRBV6-1 and TRBJ2-7; D is unresolved. In germline, CDR1 is MNHNS, CDR2 SASEGT. The CDR3 totals 13 residues. Trimming pared 6 bases from V and 1 base from J, leaving 10 bases between. The CDR3 sequence is CASRGSSSYEQYV. The CDR3 nucleotides are TGTGCCAGCAGGGGGTCCTCATCCTACGAGCAGTACGTC.